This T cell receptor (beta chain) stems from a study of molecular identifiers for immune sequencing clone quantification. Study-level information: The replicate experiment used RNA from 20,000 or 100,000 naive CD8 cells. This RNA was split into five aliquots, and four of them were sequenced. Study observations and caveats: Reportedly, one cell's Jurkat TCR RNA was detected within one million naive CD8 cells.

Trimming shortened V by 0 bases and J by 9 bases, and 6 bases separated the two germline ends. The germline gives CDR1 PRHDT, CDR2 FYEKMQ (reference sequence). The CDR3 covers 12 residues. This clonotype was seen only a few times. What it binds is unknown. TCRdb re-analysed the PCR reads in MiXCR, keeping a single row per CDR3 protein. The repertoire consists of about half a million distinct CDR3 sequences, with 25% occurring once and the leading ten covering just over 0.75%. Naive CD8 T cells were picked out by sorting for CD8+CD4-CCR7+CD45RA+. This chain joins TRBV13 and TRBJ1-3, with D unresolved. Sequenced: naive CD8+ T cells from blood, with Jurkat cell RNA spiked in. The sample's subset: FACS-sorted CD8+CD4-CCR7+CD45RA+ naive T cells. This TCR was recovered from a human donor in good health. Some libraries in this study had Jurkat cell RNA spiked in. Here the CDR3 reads CASSLGLGTIYF. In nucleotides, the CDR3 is TGTGCCAGCAGCTTAGGCCTTGGCACCATATATTTT. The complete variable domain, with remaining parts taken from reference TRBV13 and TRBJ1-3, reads AAGVIQSPRHLIKEKRETATLKCYPIPRHDTVYWYQQGPGQDPQFLISFYEKMQSDKGSIPDRFSAQQFSDYHSELNMSSLELGDSALYFCASSLGLGTIYFGEGSWLTVV.